This TCR beta chain was identified during a study of CXCR3-negative and CXCR3-positive naive CD8 T cells. Regarding the study as a whole: Whereas both naive subsets had comparably high diversity, memory CD8+ cells had much lower diversity.

Note on this clonotype: Its target is unknown.

Through 5' RACE with UMI labels, the TRB cDNA libraries were prepared. From its re-call of the 5' RACE reads, TCRdb lists each CDR3 protein once, without DNA. The sample table sets out over 100,000 distinct CDR3 sequences. The CDR3 sequence is 17 residues long. Material: naive CXCR3- CD8+ T cells from blood. Documented subset: CD45RO-CCR7+CD27+CD95- naive CD8+ T cells lacking CXCR3 (TNR3-). V is TRBV12-3 or TRBV12-4 and J is TRBJ2-1; TCRdb indicates TRBD2, and absent DNA this call remains unverified. The TCR originated in a human donor in good health. Some clones in this sample may be carry-over from other donors' samples. Here the CDR3 reads CASSWTSGRVSYNEQFF.